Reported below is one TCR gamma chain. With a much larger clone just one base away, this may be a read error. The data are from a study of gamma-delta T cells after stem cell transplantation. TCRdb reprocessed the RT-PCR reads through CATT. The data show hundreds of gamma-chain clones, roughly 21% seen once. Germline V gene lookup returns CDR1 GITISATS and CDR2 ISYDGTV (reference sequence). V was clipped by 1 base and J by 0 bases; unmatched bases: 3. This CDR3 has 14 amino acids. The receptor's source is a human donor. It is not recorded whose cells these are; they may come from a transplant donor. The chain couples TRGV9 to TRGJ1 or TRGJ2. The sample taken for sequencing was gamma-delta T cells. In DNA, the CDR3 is TGTGCCTTGTGGGAGGTCCAGAATTATTATAAGAAACTCTTT. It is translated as CALWEVQNYYKKLF.